The 9 T cell receptor beta chains below all came from one sample that was sequenced in a study of OX40 agonist ivuxolimab in advanced cancers. The data were produced by immunoSEQ multiplex PCR, yet TCRdb's version contains in-frame clones alone and is incomplete. The sample records 49,000 or so clones, approximately 90% being singletons. Here the sequenced sample was CD4+ or CD8+ T cells sorted from blood, taken in a trial of the OX40 agonist ivuxolimab. These receptor sequences come from an adult with an advanced solid tumor such as melanoma, head and neck, liver or kidney cancer.

The chain carries TRBV7-2 and TRBJ2-1, with 9 bases lining up with TRBD2. CDR1 is SGHTA, CDR2 FQGNSA, per germline. V lost 0 bases to trimming and J lost 4 bases; unmatched junction nucleotides: 10. CDR3 length: 18 amino acids. The CDR3 here is CASSLAISGGLIYNEQFF. The CDR3 DNA reads TGTGCCAGCAGCTTAGCGATTAGCGGGGGCCTGATATACAATGAGCAGTTCTTC.

The CDR3 DNA sequence: TGTGCCAGCAGCGGTTTAGGACGGATTGAAGAGACCCAGTACTTC. Encoded protein: CASSGLGRIEETQYF. The rearrangement joins TRBV7-2 to TRBJ2-5, with no clear D. The germline CDR1 and CDR2 sequences are SGHTA and FQGNSA. This CDR3 is 15 amino acids long. Trimming shortened V by 5 bases and J by 3 bases, and 16 bases separated the two germline ends.

This clone appeared once. The V call is TRBV5-7, the J call TRBJ2-7, with TRBD2 as a possible D gene (6 bases). TRBV5-7 is assigned to the ORF class and has an uncertain function. The CDR3 is 14 amino acids. V shed 3 bases and J shed 6 bases, with 16 bases lying between them. The CDR3, as DNA: TGTGCCAGCAGCTGGGGGGACTCCTTCCCCGAGCAGTACTTC. Translation: CASSWGDSFPEQYF.

V usage is TRBV14 and J usage is TRBJ1-1; D unresolved. The CDR3 has 15 residues. CDR1 is SGHDN and CDR2 is FVKESK in the germline V gene. The V and J ends lost 0 bases and 4 bases respectively, with 12 bases between them. The CDR3 DNA sequence: TGTGCCAGCAGCCAAGATTGGGTTTTCGGCACTGAAGCTTTCTTT. Encoded protein: CASSQDWVFGTEAFF.

This sequence joins TRBV6-5 and TRBJ1-1, with no clear D. The CDR3 is made up of 13 amino acids. With 6 bases removed from V and 1 base from J, the gap between germline ends came to 9 bases. Germline-derived CDR1 and CDR2 are MNHEY and SVGAGI. The CDR3 DNA is TGTGCCAGCAGATCCGGTTGGAACACTGAAGCTTTCTTT. It is translated as CASRSGWNTEAFF.

The chain employs TRBV14 and TRBJ2-7, with D possibly being TRBD2 (6 bases). Per the germline V gene, CDR1 is SGHDN and CDR2 is FVKESK. The CDR3 length is 16 residues. Trimming shortened V by 2 bases and J by 1 base, and 15 bases separated the two germline ends. This chain's CDR3 is CASSQRGAGRSYEQYF. For the CDR3, the DNA is TGTGCCAGCAGCCAAAGAGGTGCGGGAAGGTCCTACGAGCAGTACTTC.

The V call is TRBV27, the J call TRBJ2-5; D might be TRBD2 (5 bases). The CDR3 totals 13 residues. Germline values: CDR1 MNHEY, CDR2 SMNVEV (reference sequence). Trimming took 4 bases from V and 5 from J, leaving 11 bases between them. The CDR3 bases are TGTGCCAGCAGTTACACTAGTGGGGAGACCCAGTACTTC. Translation: CASSYTSGETQYF.

The V and J genes are TRBV28 and TRBJ2-3; TRBD2 is a possible D gene (6 bases). The V gene lost 4 bases and the J gene lost 6 bases, with 14 bases spanning the gap. CDR1 is MDHEN and CDR2 is SYDVKM in the germline V gene. The CDR3 is 14 amino acids. CDR3 region: CASSSSGRGDTQYF. Here the CDR3 DNA reads TGTGCCAGCAGTTCTTCCGGCCGGGGGGATACGCAGTATTTT.

This rearrangement joins TRBV28 to TRBJ2-7; 8 nucleotides align to TRBD1. Germline V gives CDR1 MDHEN, CDR2 SYDVKM. V was pared by 6 bases and J by 4 bases, with 5 bases of the junction left unmatched. CDR3 size: 13 residues. In DNA form, the CDR3 reads TGTGCCAGCAGGACCAGGGGGCGATACGAGCAGTACTTC. This sequence encodes CASRTRGRYEQYF.